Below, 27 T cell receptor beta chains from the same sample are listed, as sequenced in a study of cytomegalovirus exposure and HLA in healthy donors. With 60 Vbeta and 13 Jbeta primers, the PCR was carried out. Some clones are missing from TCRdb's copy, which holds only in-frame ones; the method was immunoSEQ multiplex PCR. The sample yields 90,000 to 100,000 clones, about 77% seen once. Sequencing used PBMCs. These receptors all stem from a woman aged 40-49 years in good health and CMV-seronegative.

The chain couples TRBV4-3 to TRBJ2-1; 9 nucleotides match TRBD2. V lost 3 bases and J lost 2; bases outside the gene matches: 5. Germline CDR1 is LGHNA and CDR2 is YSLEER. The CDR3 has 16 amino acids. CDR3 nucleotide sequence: TGCGCCAGCAGCCAGGGTCTAGCGGGGACCTACAATGAGCAGTTCTTC. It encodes CASSQGLAGTYNEQFF.

The CDR3: CSVGRLAGEQYF. The CDR3 nucleotides are TGCAGCGTTGGACGGCTGGCGGGCGAGCAGTACTTC. The genes are TRBV29-1 and TRBJ2-7; possible D gene TRBD2, 5 bases. Trimming took off 4 bases at V and 6 bases at J, with 13 bases between the two ends. The germline V gene encodes CDR1 SQVTM and CDR2 ANQGSEA. The CDR3 spans 12 residues.

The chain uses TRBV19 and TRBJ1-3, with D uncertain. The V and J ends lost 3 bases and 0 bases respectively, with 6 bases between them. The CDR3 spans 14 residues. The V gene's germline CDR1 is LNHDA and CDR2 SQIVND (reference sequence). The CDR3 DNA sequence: TGTGCCAGTAGTATCCGGGGCTCTGGAAACACCATATATTTT. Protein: CASSIRGSGNTIYF. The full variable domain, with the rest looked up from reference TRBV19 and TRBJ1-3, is DGGITQSPKYLFRKEGQNVTLSCEQNLNHDAMYWYRQDPGQGLRLIYYSQIVNDFQKGDIAEGYSVSREKKESFPLTVTSAQKNPTAFYLCASSIRGSGNTIYFGEGSWLTVV.

The CDR3, as DNA: TGTGCCAGCAGCTCAAAGACTAGCGGGGAAAATGAGCAGTTCTTC. It specifies CASSSKTSGENEQFF. The rearrangement joins TRBV7-2 to TRBJ2-1; 11 nucleotides match TRBD2. Trimming removed 4 bases from V and 7 bases from J; junction bases left unmatched: 6. The CDR3 totals 15 residues. Germline lookup yields CDR1 SGHTA and CDR2 FQGNSA.

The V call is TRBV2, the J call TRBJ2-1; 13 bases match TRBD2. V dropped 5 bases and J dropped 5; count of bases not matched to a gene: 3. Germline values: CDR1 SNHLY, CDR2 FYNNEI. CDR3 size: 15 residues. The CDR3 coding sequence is TGTGCCAGCAGTCTACTAGCGGGGGGGGACAATGAGCAGTTCTTC. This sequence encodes CASSLLAGGDNEQFF.

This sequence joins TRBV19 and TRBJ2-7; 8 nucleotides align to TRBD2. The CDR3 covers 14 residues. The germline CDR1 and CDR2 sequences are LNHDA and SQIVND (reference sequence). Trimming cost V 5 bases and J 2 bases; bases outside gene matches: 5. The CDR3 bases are TGTGCCAGTAGTCCCACTAGCGGAACCTACGAGCAGTACTTC. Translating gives CASSPTSGTYEQYF. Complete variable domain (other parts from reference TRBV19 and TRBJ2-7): DGGITQSPKYLFRKEGQNVTLSCEQNLNHDAMYWYRQDPGQGLRLIYYSQIVNDFQKGDIAEGYSVSREKKESFPLTVTSAQKNPTAFYLCASSPTSGTYEQYFGPGTRLTVT.

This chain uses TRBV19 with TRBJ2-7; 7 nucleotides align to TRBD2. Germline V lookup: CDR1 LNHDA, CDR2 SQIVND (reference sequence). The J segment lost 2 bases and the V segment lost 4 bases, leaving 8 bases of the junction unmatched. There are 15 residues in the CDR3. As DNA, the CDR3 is TGTGCCAGTAGTACAGAGACTAGCCCTACCTACGAGCAGTACTTC. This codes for CASSTETSPTYEQYF.

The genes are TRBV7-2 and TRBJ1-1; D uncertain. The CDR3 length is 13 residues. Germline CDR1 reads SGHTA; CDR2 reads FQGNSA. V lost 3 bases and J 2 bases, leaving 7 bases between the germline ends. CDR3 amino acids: CASSLVRNTEAFF. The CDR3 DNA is TGTGCCAGCAGCTTGGTGAGAAACACTGAAGCTTTCTTT. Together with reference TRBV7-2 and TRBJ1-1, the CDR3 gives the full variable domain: GAGVSQSPSNKVTEKGKDVELRCDPISGHTALYWYRQSLGQGLEFLIYFQGNSAPDKSGLPSDRFSAERTGGSVSTLTIQRTQQEDSAVYLCASSLVRNTEAFFGQGTRLTVV.

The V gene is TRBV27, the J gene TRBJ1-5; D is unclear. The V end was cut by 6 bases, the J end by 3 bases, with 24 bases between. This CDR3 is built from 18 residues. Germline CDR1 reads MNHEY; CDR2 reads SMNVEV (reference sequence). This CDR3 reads CASSAKPNRRSVNQPQHF. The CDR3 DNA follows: TGTGCCAGCAGCGCAAAGCCGAACCGACGTAGCGTCAATCAGCCCCAGCATTTT.

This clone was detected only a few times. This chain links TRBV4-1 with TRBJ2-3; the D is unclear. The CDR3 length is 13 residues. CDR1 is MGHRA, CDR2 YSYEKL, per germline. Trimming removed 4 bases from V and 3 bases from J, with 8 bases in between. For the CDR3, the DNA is TGCGCCAGCAGCCCCCGGCGGACAGATACGCAGTATTTT. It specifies CASSPRRTDTQYF.

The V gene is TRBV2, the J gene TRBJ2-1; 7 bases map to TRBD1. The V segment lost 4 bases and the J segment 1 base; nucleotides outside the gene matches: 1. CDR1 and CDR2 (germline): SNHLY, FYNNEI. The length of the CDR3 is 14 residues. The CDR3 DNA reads TGTGCCAGCAGTGGACAGGGATCCTACAATGAGCAGTTCTTC. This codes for CASSGQGSYNEQFF.

The DNA of the CDR3 is TGTGCCAGCACCTTGGGAGGGACTAATGAAAAACTGTTTTTT. Its protein is CASTLGGTNEKLFF. The rearrangement links TRBV6-1 to TRBJ1-4, with D hard to call. The CDR3 totals 14 residues. The germline V and J ends were trimmed by 7 bases and 2 bases, with 11 bases remaining between them. Germline-derived CDR1 and CDR2 are MNHNS and SASEGT.

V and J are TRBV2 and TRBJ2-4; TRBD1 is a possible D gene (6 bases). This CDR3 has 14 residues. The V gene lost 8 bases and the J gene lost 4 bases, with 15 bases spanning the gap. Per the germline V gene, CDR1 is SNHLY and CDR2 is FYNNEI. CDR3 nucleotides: TGTGCCAGCGTATCCGGGACATCGAAAAACATTCAGTACTTC. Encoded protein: CASVSGTSKNIQYF. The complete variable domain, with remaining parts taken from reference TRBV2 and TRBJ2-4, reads EPEVTQTPSHQVTQMGQEVILRCVPISNHLYFYWYRQILGQKVEFLVSFYNNEISEKSEIFDDQFSVERPDGSNFTLKIRSTKLEDSAMYFCASVSGTSKNIQYFGAGTRLSVL.

CDR3 nucleotides: TGCGCCAGCAGCCTCTGGCAGGGCGACGAAAAACTGTTTTTT. It specifies CASSLWQGDEKLFF. The rearrangement uses TRBV4-1 and TRBJ1-4; maybe TRBD1 (5 bases). CDR3 length equals 14 residues. Trimming stripped 4 bases from V and 8 bases from J, with 14 bases between. Germline V gene lookup returns CDR1 MGHRA and CDR2 YSYEKL.

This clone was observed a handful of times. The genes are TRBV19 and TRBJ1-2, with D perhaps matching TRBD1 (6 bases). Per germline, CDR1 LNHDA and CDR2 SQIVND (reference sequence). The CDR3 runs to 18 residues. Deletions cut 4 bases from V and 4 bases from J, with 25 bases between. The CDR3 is CASSTPKLRDKLTYGYTF. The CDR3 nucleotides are TGTGCCAGTAGTACCCCGAAACTCCGGGACAAATTAACCTATGGCTACACCTTC.

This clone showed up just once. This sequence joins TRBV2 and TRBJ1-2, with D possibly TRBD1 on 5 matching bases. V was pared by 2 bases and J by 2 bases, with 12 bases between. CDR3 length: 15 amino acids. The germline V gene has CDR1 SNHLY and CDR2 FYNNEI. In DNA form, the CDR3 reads TGTGCCAGCAGTGAATCCGCAGGGTCCAACTATGGCTACACCTTC. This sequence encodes CASSESAGSNYGYTF.

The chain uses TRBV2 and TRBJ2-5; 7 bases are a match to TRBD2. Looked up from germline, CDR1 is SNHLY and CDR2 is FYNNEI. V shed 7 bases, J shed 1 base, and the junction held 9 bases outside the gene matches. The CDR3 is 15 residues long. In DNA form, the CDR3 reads TGTGCCAGCACCCTTGGGGGGGGAATCCAAGAGACCCAGTACTTC. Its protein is CASTLGGGIQETQYF.

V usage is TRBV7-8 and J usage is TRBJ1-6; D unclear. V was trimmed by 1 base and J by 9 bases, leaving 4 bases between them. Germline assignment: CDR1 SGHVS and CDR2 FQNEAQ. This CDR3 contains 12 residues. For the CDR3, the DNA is TGTGCCAGCAGCTTAGGAGGTTCACCCCTCCACTTT. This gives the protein CASSLGGSPLHF.

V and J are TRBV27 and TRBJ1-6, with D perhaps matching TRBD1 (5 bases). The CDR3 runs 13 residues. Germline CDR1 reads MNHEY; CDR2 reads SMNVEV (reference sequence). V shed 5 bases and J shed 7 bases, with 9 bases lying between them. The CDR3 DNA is TGTGCCAGCAGTCGAGACAGAAATTCACCCCTCCACTTT. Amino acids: CASSRDRNSPLHF.

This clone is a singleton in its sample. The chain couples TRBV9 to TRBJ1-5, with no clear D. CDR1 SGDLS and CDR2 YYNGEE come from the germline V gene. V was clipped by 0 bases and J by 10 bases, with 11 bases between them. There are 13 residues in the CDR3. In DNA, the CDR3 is TGTGCCAGCAGCGTAGCTCCACGGGAACCCCAGCATTTT. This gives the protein CASSVAPREPQHF. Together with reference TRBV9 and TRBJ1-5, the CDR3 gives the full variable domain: DSGVTQTPKHLITATGQRVTLRCSPRSGDLSVYWYQQSLDQGLQFLIQYYNGEERAKGNILERFSAQQFPDLHSELNLSSLELGDSALYFCASSVAPREPQHFGDGTRLSIL.

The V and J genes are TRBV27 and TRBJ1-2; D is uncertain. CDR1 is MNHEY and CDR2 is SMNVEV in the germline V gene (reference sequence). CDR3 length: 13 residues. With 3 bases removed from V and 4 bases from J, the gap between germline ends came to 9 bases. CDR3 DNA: TGTGCCAGCAGTTTTTCCAGGTCCTATGGCTACACCTTC. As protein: CASSFSRSYGYTF.

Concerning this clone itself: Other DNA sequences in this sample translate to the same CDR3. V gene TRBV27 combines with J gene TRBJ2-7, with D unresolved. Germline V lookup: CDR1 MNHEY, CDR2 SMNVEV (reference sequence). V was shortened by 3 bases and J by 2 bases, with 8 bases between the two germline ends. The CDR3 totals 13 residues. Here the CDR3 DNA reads TGTGCCAGCAGTTTGGGCCAAACCTACGAGCAGTACTTC. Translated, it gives CASSLGQTYEQYF.

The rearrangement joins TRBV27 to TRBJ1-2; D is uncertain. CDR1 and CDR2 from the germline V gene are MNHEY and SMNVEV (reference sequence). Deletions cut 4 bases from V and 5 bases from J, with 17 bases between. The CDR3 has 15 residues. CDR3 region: CASSSLGSGEYGYTF. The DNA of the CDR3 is TGTGCCAGCAGTTCGTTGGGGAGTGGTGAATATGGCTACACCTTC.

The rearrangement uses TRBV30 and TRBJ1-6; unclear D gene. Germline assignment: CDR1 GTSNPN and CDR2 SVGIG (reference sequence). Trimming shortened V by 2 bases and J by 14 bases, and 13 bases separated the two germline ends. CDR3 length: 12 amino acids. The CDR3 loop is CAWSRTPVALHF. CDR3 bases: TGTGCCTGGAGTCGTACTCCGGTTGCCCTCCACTTT.

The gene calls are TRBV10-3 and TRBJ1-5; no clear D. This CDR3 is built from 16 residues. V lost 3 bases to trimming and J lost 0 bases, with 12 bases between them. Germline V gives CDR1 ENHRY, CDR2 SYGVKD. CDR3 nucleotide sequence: TGTGCCATCAGTGAAGGAGGAACTTATAGCAATCAGCCCCAGCATTTT. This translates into CAISEGGTYSNQPQHF.

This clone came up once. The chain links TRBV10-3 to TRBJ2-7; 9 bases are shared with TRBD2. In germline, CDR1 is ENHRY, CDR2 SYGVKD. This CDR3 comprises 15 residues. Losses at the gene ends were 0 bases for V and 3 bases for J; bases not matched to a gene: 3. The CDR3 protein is CAISESTSGYYEQYF. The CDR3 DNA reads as TGTGCCATCAGTGAGTCAACTAGCGGGTACTACGAGCAGTACTTC.

The CDR3, as DNA: TGCGCCAGCAGCAACCAGGGTGGCTATGGCTACACCTTC. The encoded protein is CASSNQGGYGYTF. This sequence joins TRBV5-1 and TRBJ1-2, with D possibly being TRBD1 (5 bases). Germline lookup yields CDR1 SGHRS and CDR2 YFSETQ. The CDR3 length is 13 residues. Trimming cost V 4 bases and J 4 bases, with 11 bases left between them. The full variable domain, with the rest looked up from reference TRBV5-1 and TRBJ1-2, is KAGVTQTPRYLIKTRGQQVTLSCSPISGHRSVSWYQQTPGQGLQFLFEYFSETQRNKGNFPGRFSGRQFSNSRSEMNVSTLELGDSALYLCASSNQGGYGYTFGSGTRLTVV.